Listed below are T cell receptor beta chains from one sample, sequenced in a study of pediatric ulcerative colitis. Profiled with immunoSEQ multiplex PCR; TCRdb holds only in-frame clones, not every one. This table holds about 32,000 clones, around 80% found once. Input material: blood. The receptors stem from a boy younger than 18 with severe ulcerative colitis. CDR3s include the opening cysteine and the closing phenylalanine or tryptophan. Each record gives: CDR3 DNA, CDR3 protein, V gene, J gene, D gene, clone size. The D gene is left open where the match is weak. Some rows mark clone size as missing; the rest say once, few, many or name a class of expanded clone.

CDR3nt: TGTGCCAGCAGCTTAGCGCTTGGGGCTAACTATGGCTACACCTTC
CDR3aa: CASSLALGANYGYTF
v_gene: TRBV7-4
j_gene: TRBJ1-2
d_gene: .
abundance: once

CDR3nt: TGCAGCGTTGTAGGCATCAATCCCACAGATACGCAGTATTTT
CDR3aa: CSVVGINPTDTQYF
v_gene: TRBV29-1
j_gene: TRBJ2-3
d_gene: .
abundance: .

CDR3nt: TGTGCCAGCAGCACGGCAGGGGTTTATAATTCACCCCTCCACTTT
CDR3aa: CASSTAGVYNSPLHF
v_gene: TRBV5-6
j_gene: TRBJ1-6
d_gene: .
abundance: .

CDR3nt: TGTGCCACCAAGAAGGGGTACCAAGAGACCCAGTACTTC
CDR3aa: CATKKGYQETQYF
v_gene: TRBV15
j_gene: TRBJ2-5
d_gene: .
abundance: .

CDR3nt: TGTGCCAGCAGCCCAGGGGGGAAGGGGACTGAAGCTTTCTTT
CDR3aa: CASSPGGKGTEAFF
v_gene: TRBV7-8
j_gene: TRBJ1-1
d_gene: TRBD1
abundance: .

CDR3nt: TGTGCCAGCAGTTTGACCTTTACCTCCTACAATGAGCAGTTCTTC
CDR3aa: CASSLTFTSYNEQFF
v_gene: TRBV27
j_gene: TRBJ2-1
d_gene: .
abundance: .

CDR3nt: TGTGCCAGCAGTATGACAGGAAGCTCCTATAATTCACCCCTCCACTTT
CDR3aa: CASSMTGSSYNSPLHF
v_gene: TRBV28
j_gene: TRBJ1-6
d_gene: .
abundance: .

CDR3nt: TGTGCCAGCAGCGAAGGGACAGGGGGCGGGCAGCCCCAGCATTTT
CDR3aa: CASSEGTGGGQPQHF
v_gene: TRBV7-9
j_gene: TRBJ1-5
d_gene: TRBD1
abundance: .

CDR3nt: TGTGCCTGTACGAATTTCGCCGGGACAGTGAACACTGAAGCTTTCTTT
CDR3aa: CACTNFAGTVNTEAFF
v_gene: TRBV30
j_gene: TRBJ1-1
d_gene: TRBD1
abundance: .

CDR3nt: TGTGCCAGCACCTTTTTTGGGGGTGAGGGCGGAAAACTGTTTTTT
CDR3aa: CASTFFGGEGGKLFF
v_gene: TRBV6-1
j_gene: TRBJ1-4
d_gene: .
abundance: once

CDR3nt: TGTGCCTCCAACACCCTAGCGGGGGGCCCAGATACGCAGTATTTT
CDR3aa: CASNTLAGGPDTQYF
v_gene: TRBV10-3
j_gene: TRBJ2-3
d_gene: TRBD2
abundance: .

CDR3nt: TGTGCCAGTAAAGGAGGGACGGCGGCGTGGGGGGGTGGCTACACCTTC
CDR3aa: CASKGGTAAWGGGYTF
v_gene: TRBV19
j_gene: TRBJ1-2
d_gene: .
abundance: .

CDR3nt: TGTGCCAGCTCACCGAGGGGGGGCACCAAAAACATTCAGTACTTC
CDR3aa: CASSPRGGTKNIQYF
v_gene: TRBV18
j_gene: TRBJ2-4
d_gene: .
abundance: .

CDR3nt: TGCGCCAGCAGTGAGTCCTCGATTTGGGGGGGCCCCTACGAGCAGTACTTC
CDR3aa: CASSESSIWGGPYEQYF
v_gene: TRBV10-2
j_gene: TRBJ2-7
d_gene: .
abundance: .

CDR3nt: TGTGCCAGCAGCCCCGGGGACTATGGCTACACCTTC
CDR3aa: CASSPGDYGYTF
v_gene: TRBV13
j_gene: TRBJ1-2
d_gene: .
abundance: .

CDR3nt: TGTGCCAGCAGTTACTCCGGCCTGACCGGGGAGCTGTTTTTT
CDR3aa: CASSYSGLTGELFF
v_gene: TRBV6-5
j_gene: TRBJ2-2
d_gene: .
abundance: .

CDR3nt: TGTGCCAGCAGCGTAGCTATTCAAGAGACCCAGTACTTC
CDR3aa: CASSVAIQETQYF
v_gene: TRBV9
j_gene: TRBJ2-5
d_gene: .
abundance: .

CDR3nt: TGTGCCAGCAGCGCGTTGCAGGGGAACACTGAAGCTTTCTTT
CDR3aa: CASSALQGNTEAFF
v_gene: TRBV13
j_gene: TRBJ1-1
d_gene: .
abundance: .

CDR3nt: TGTGCTAGTGGTTCGGGAGGCTCCTACGAGCAGTACTTC
CDR3aa: CASGSGGSYEQYF
v_gene: TRBV12-5
j_gene: TRBJ2-7
d_gene: TRBD2
abundance: .

CDR3nt: TGCGCCAGCGGCTTAGAGGGGTCGAACACCGGGGAGCTGTTTTTT
CDR3aa: CASGLEGSNTGELFF
v_gene: TRBV5-1
j_gene: TRBJ2-2
d_gene: .
abundance: once

CDR3nt: TGTGCCAGCTCACCAGCGAGGGTTCAGAACACTGAAGCTTTCTTT
CDR3aa: CASSPARVQNTEAFF
v_gene: TRBV18
j_gene: TRBJ1-1
d_gene: .
abundance: .

CDR3nt: TGTGCCAGCAGGGGAGGGACAGGGACCCATACAGACAATGAGCAGTTCTTC
CDR3aa: CASRGGTGTHTDNEQFF
v_gene: TRBV5-4
j_gene: TRBJ2-1
d_gene: TRBD1
abundance: .

CDR3nt: TGTGCCAGCAGCGGACCTCGTTTGGAGATCGACACTGAAGCTTTCTTT
CDR3aa: CASSGPRLEIDTEAFF
v_gene: TRBV6-6
j_gene: TRBJ1-1
d_gene: .
abundance: .

CDR3nt: TGCGCCAGCAGCCGAGACGCAAATCAGCCCCAGCATTTT
CDR3aa: CASSRDANQPQHF
v_gene: TRBV5-1
j_gene: TRBJ1-5
d_gene: .
abundance: .

CDR3nt: TGTGCCAGCTCACCTGACAGGGAAAATCAGCCCCAGCATTTT
CDR3aa: CASSPDRENQPQHF
v_gene: TRBV18
j_gene: TRBJ1-5
d_gene: TRBD1
abundance: .

CDR3nt: TGTGCCAGCAGTTTGACTAGCGGGGTATACAATGAGCAGTTCTTC
CDR3aa: CASSLTSGVYNEQFF
v_gene: TRBV27
j_gene: TRBJ2-1
d_gene: TRBD2
abundance: .

CDR3nt: TGTGCCAGTAGTATAGATCGCGGGCGGTACACTGAAGCTTTCTTT
CDR3aa: CASSIDRGRYTEAFF
v_gene: TRBV19
j_gene: TRBJ1-1
d_gene: .
abundance: .

CDR3nt: TGTGCCAGCAGCTCAGTCCACGCTAACTATGGCTACACCTTC
CDR3aa: CASSSVHANYGYTF
v_gene: TRBV7-9
j_gene: TRBJ1-2
d_gene: .
abundance: .

CDR3nt: TGTGCCAGCACCCCCAAATTGTCGGGCCCCAGCTCCTACAATGAGCAGTTCTTC
CDR3aa: CASTPKLSGPSSYNEQFF
v_gene: TRBV5-4
j_gene: TRBJ2-1
d_gene: .
abundance: .

CDR3nt: TGCGCCAGCAGCCAAGACATAGGAATAGCTATAGACGAGCAGTTCTTC
CDR3aa: CASSQDIGIAIDEQFF
v_gene: TRBV4-3
j_gene: TRBJ2-1
d_gene: .
abundance: .

CDR3nt: TGTGCCAGCAGCAAACAGGGTGGAGGCTACGAGCAGTACTTC
CDR3aa: CASSKQGGGYEQYF
v_gene: TRBV7-9
j_gene: TRBJ2-7
d_gene: .
abundance: few

CDR3nt: TGTGCCAGCAGCTTGGTCGGAACCCTGCTAGCGGGGGGGAACCACGAGCAGTACTTC
CDR3aa: CASSLVGTLLAGGNHEQYF
v_gene: TRBV5-5
j_gene: TRBJ2-7
d_gene: TRBD2
abundance: once

CDR3nt: TGTGCCATCAGTGAGCCCGAAGGGCGGGGGGGCTCCTACGAGCAGTACTTC
CDR3aa: CAISEPEGRGGSYEQYF
v_gene: TRBV10-3
j_gene: TRBJ2-7
d_gene: TRBD2
abundance: .

CDR3nt: TGCGCCAGCAGCCAGTTCCCTCCGGGGCTAGCGGGGGTCCGCCAAGAGACCCAGTACTTC
CDR3aa: CASSQFPPGLAGVRQETQYF
v_gene: TRBV4-3
j_gene: TRBJ2-5
d_gene: TRBD2
abundance: .

CDR3nt: TGTGCCTGGAGTGTGACAGACAATCAGCCCCAGCATTTT
CDR3aa: CAWSVTDNQPQHF
v_gene: TRBV30
j_gene: TRBJ1-5
d_gene: .
abundance: .

CDR3nt: TGTGCCAGCAGTTTACAAGGACAGGGACCGCCCCAGCATTTT
CDR3aa: CASSLQGQGPPQHF
v_gene: TRBV27
j_gene: TRBJ1-5
d_gene: TRBD1
abundance: .

CDR3nt: TGTGCCAGCAGCGAGTGGGGGGACGGCTACACCTTC
CDR3aa: CASSEWGDGYTF
v_gene: TRBV9
j_gene: TRBJ1-2
d_gene: .
abundance: .

CDR3nt: TGTGCCAGCAGCTTAAGGTTCAATCAGCCCCAGCATTTT
CDR3aa: CASSLRFNQPQHF
v_gene: TRBV7-2
j_gene: TRBJ1-5
d_gene: .
abundance: .

CDR3nt: TGTGCCATCAGTGCAAACGACGGACGGGGAGGGGAGCAGTACTTC
CDR3aa: CAISANDGRGGEQYF
v_gene: TRBV10-3
j_gene: TRBJ2-7
d_gene: TRBD2
abundance: .

CDR3nt: TGCGCCAGCAGCCAAGAGGTCAGCCAAGAGACCCAGTACTTC
CDR3aa: CASSQEVSQETQYF
v_gene: TRBV4-3
j_gene: TRBJ2-5
d_gene: .
abundance: .

CDR3nt: TGTGCCAGCTCAGGGGGTGTCAATCAGCCCCAGCATTTT
CDR3aa: CASSGGVNQPQHF
v_gene: TRBV6-5
j_gene: TRBJ1-5
d_gene: TRBD1
abundance: .

CDR3nt: TGTGCCAGCAGCTTCAAAGCGGGGGCCCGCAATGAGCAGTTCTTC
CDR3aa: CASSFKAGARNEQFF
v_gene: TRBV7-8
j_gene: TRBJ2-1
d_gene: TRBD2
abundance: .

CDR3nt: TGTGCCAGCAGTGTTTCAGGGCAAACCTACGAGCAGTACTTC
CDR3aa: CASSVSGQTYEQYF
v_gene: TRBV2
j_gene: TRBJ2-7
d_gene: .
abundance: .

CDR3nt: TGTGCCAGCGGCCACTTGTCGGGACAGGGATCCGATGAGCAGTTCTTC
CDR3aa: CASGHLSGQGSDEQFF
v_gene: TRBV5-4
j_gene: TRBJ2-1
d_gene: TRBD1
abundance: .

CDR3nt: TGTGCCAGCTCACCCGAGTACAATGAGCAGTTCTTC
CDR3aa: CASSPEYNEQFF
v_gene: TRBV18
j_gene: TRBJ2-1
d_gene: .
abundance: .

CDR3nt: TGTGCCAGCAGCGGACGGTCAAACACTGAAGCTTTCTTT
CDR3aa: CASSGRSNTEAFF
v_gene: TRBV7-9
j_gene: TRBJ1-1
d_gene: .
abundance: .

CDR3nt: TGCGCCAGCAGCCCACCGGGAAACTCCTACGAGCAGTACTTC
CDR3aa: CASSPPGNSYEQYF
v_gene: TRBV5-1
j_gene: TRBJ2-7
d_gene: .
abundance: .